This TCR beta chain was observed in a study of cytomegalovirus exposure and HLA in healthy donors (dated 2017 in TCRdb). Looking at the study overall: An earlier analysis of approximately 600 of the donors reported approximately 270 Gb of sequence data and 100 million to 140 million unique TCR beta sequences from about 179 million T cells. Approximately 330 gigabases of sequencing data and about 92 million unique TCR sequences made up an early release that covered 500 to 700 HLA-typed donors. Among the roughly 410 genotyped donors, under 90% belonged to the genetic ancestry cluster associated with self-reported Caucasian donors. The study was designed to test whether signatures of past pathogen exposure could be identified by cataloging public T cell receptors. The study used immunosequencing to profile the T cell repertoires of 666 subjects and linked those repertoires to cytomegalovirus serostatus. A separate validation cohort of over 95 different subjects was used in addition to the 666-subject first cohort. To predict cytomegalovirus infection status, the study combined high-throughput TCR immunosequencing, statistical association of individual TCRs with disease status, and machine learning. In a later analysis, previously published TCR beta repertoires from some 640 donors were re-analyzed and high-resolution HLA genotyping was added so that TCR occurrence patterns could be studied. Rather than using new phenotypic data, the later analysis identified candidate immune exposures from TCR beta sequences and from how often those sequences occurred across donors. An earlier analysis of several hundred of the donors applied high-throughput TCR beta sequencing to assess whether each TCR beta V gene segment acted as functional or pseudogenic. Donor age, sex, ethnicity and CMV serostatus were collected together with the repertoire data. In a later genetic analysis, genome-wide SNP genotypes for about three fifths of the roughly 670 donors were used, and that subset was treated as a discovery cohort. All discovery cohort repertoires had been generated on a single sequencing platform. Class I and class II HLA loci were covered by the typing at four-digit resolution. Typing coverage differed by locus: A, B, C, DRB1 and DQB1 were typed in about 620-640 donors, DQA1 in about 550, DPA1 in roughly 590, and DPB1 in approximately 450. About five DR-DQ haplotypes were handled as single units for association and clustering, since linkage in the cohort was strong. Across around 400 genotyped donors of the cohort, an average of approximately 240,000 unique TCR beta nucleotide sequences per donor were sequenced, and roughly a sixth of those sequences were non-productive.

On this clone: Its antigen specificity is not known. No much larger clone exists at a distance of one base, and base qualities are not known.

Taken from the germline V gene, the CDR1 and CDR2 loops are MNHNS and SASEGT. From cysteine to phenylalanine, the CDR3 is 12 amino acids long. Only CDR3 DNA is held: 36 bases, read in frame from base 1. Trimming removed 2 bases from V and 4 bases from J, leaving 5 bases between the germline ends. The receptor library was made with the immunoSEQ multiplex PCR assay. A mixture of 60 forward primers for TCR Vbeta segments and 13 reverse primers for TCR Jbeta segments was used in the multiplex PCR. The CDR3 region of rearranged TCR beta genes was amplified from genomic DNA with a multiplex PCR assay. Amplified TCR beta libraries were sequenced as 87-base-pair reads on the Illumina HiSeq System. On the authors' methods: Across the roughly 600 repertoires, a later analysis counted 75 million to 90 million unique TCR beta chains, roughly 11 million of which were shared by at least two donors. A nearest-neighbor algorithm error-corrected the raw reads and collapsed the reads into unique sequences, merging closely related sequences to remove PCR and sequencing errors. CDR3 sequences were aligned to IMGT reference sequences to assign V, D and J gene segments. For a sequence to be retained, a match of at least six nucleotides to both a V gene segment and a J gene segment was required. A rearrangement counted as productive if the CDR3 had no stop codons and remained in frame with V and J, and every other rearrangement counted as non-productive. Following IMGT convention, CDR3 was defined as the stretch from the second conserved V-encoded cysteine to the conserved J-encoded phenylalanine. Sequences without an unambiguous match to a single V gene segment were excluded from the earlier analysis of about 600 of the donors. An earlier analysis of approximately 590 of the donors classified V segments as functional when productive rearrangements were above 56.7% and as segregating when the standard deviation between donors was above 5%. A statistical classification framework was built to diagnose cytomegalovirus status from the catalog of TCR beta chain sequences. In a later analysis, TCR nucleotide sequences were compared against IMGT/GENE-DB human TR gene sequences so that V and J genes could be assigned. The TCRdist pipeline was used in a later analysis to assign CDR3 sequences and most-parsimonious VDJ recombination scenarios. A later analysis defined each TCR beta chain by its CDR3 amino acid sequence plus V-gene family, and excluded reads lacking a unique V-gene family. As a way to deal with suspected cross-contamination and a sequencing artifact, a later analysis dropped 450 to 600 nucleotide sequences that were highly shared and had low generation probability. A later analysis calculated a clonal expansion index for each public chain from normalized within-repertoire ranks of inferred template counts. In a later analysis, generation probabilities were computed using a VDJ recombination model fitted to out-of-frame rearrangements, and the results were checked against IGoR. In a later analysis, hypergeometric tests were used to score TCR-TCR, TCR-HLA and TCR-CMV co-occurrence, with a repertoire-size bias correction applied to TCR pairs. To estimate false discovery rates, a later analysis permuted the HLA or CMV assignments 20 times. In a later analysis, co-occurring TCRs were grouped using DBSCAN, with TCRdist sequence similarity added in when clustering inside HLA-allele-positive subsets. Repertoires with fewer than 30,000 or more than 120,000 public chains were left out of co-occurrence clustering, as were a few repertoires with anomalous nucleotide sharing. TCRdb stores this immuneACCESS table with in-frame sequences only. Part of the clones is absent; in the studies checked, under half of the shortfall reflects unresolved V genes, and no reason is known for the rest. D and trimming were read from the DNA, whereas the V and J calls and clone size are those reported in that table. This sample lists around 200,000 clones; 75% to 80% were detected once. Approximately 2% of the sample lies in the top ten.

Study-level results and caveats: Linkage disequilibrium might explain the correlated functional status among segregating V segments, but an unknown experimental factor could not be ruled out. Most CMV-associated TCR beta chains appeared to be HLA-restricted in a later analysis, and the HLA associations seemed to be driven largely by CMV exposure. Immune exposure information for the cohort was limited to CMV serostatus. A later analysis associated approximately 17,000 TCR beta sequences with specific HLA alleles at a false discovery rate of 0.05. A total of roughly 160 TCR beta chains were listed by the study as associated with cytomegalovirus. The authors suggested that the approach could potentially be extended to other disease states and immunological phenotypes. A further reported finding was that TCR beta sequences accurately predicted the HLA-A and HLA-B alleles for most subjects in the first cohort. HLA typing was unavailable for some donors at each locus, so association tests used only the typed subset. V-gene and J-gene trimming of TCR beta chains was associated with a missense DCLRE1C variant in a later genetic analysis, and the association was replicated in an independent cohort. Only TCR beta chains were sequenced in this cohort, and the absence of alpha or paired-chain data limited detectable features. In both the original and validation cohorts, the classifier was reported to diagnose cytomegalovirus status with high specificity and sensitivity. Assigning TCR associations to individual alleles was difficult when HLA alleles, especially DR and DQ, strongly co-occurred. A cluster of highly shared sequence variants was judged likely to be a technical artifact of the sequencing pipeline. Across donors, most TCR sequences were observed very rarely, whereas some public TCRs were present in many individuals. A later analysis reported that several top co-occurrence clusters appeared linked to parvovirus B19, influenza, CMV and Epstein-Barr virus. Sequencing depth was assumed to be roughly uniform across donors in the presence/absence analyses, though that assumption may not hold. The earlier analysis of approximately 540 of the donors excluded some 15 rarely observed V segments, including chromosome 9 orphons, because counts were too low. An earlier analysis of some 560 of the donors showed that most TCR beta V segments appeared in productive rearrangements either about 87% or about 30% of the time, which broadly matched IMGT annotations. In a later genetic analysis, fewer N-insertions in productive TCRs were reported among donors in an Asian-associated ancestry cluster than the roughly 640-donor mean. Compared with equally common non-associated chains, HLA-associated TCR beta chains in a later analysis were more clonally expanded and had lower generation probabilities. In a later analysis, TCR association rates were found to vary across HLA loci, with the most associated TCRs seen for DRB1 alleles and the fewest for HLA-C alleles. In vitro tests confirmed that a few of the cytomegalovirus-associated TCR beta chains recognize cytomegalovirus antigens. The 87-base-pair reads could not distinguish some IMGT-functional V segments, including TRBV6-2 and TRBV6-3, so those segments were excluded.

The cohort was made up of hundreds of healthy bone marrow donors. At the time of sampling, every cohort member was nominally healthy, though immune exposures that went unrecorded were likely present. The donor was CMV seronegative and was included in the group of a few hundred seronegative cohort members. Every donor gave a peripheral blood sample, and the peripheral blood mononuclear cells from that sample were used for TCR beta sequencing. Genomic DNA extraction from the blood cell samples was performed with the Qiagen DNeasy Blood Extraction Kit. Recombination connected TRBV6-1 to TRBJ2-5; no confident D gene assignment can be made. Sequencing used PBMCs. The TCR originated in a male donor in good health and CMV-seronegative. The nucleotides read TGTGCCAGCAGTGAAAATAGAGAGACCCAGTACTTC. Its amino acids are CASSENRETQYF.